These T cell receptor beta chains were read from a single sample in a study of T-cell reconstitution after alpha-beta-depleted transplantation in children. TCRdb reprocessed the PCR reads with MiXCR, giving one entry per CDR3 protein. Of around 300,000 distinct CDR3 sequences listed, over 9% are singletons. The material sequenced was PBMCs, taken before TCRalphabeta/CD19-depleted stem cell transplant. These receptor sequences come from a boy under three years old with acute myeloid leukemia, due to receive a stem cell transplant. CDR3s include the opening cysteine and the closing phenylalanine or tryptophan. A D gene is named only where the DNA matches it firmly. The size entry is marked missing in some rows and otherwise reads once, few, many or a size class.

V gene	clone size	J gene	D gene	CDR3 protein	CDR3 DNA
TRBV18	many	TRBJ1-5	TRBD1	CASSPIGTGDQPQHF	TGTGCCAGCTCACCAATTGGGACAGGGGATCAGCCCCAGCATTTT
TRBV12-3/TRBV12-4	many	TRBJ2-7	TRBD1	CASSSGGLSSYEQYF	TGTGCCAGCAGTTCAGGGGGCCTTTCTTCCTACGAGCAGTACTTC
TRBV5-1	many	TRBJ2-5	-	CASSLDAPRGGEETQYF	TGCGCCAGCAGCTTGGACGCCCCTAGAGGCGGGGAAGAGACCCAGTACTTC
TRBV6-1	few	TRBJ2-7	TRBD1	CASRTAWDSSYEQYF	TGTGCCAGCAGAACTGCGTGGGACAGTTCCTACGAGCAGTACTTC
TRBV5-5	many	TRBJ2-7	-	CASSFTYEQYF	TGTGCCAGCAGCTTCACCTACGAGCAGTACTTC
TRBV20-1	few	TRBJ2-7	TRBD2	CSASRLAGLYEQYF	TGCAGTGCTAGCCGACTAGCGGGGCTCTACGAGCAGTACTTC
TRBV5-1	many	TRBJ2-5	TRBD1	CASSPGDRPGETQYF	TGCGCCAGCAGCCCAGGGGACAGACCGGGGGAGACCCAGTACTTC
TRBV29-1	many	TRBJ2-7	TRBD1	CSVVPTGDEQYF	TGCAGCGTTGTCCCGACAGGGGACGAGCAGTACTTC
TRBV7-3	many	TRBJ1-3	TRBD1	CASSLTGGASGNTIYF	TGTGCCAGCAGCTTAACAGGGGGCGCCTCTGGAAACACCATATATTTT
TRBV29-1	few	TRBJ2-7	TRBD2	CSVETSGSYEQYF	TGCAGCGTTGAAACTAGCGGGAGCTACGAGCAGTACTTC
TRBV5-4	few	TRBJ2-5	-	CASSLQDGKETQYF	TGTGCCAGCAGCTTGCAGGATGGCAAAGAGACCCAGTACTTC
TRBV7-3	many	TRBJ2-1	-	CASTLTPSNEQFF	TGTGCCAGCACCTTAACTCCCTCCAATGAGCAGTTCTTC
TRBV15	many	TRBJ2-6	-	CATSRDVRDSGANVLTF	TGTGCCACCAGCAGAGATGTTAGGGACTCTGGGGCCAACGTCCTGACTTTC
TRBV20-1	many	TRBJ2-5	-	CSARLTGRWETQYF	TGCAGTGCTAGGCTGACAGGGAGGTGGGAGACCCAGTACTTC
TRBV4-3	many	TRBJ2-7	-	CASSQGRQFYEQYF	TGCGCCAGCAGCCAAGGCAGGCAATTCTACGAGCAGTACTTC
TRBV7-2	-	TRBJ2-7	TRBD2	CASSLWTSGSVSYEQYF	TGTGCCAGCAGCCTTTGGACTAGCGGGAGCGTCTCCTACGAGCAGTACTTC
TRBV29-1	many	TRBJ2-7	TRBD1	CSVERDRPYEQYF	TGCAGCGTTGAGAGGGACAGGCCTTACGAGCAGTACTTC
TRBV30	few	TRBJ2-2	-	CAWSVQEFSRFF	TGTGCCTGGAGTGTACAGGAATTTTCGAGGTTTTTT
TRBV7-2	many	TRBJ2-7	TRBD1	CASSPQDRGTYEQYF	TGTGCCAGCAGCCCCCAGGACAGGGGCACCTACGAGCAGTACTTC
TRBV3-1	many	TRBJ2-2	TRBD2	CASSQDPRISGRRGGELFF	TGTGCCAGCAGCCAAGATCCTCGGATTAGCGGGAGAAGAGGCGGGGAGCTGTTTTTT
TRBV9	many	TRBJ1-4	TRBD1	CASSRRGQGGTNEKLFF	TGTGCCAGCAGCCGCCGGGGACAGGGGGGAACTAATGAAAAACTGTTTTTT
TRBV20-1	many	TRBJ2-7	TRBD2	CSARGPGLARSYEQYF	TGCAGTGCTAGAGGACCGGGACTAGCGCGATCCTACGAGCAGTACTTC
TRBV7-2	many	TRBJ2-1	TRBD2	CASSSSTSGINNEQFF	TGTGCCAGCAGCTCCTCGACTAGCGGGATAAACAATGAGCAGTTCTTC
TRBV10-2	-	TRBJ2-7	TRBD2	CASSTSGRANEQYF	TGCGCCAGCAGTACTAGCGGGAGGGCCAACGAGCAGTACTTC
TRBV7-9	many	TRBJ2-7	-	CASSYLRSPYEQYF	TGTGCCAGCAGCTACCTACGGTCGCCCTACGAGCAGTACTTC
TRBV29-1	many	TRBJ2-6	-	CSVLISGANVLTF	TGCAGCGTTCTTATCTCTGGGGCCAACGTCCTGACTTTC
TRBV12-3/TRBV12-4	few	TRBJ1-6	-	CASSLRGAGSPLHF	TGTGCCAGCAGTTTACGGGGGGCAGGTTCACCCCTCCACTTT
TRBV4-2	many	TRBJ2-3	-	CASSQERGGGDTQYF	TGTGCCAGCAGCCAAGAACGGGGAGGCGGAGATACGCAGTATTTT
TRBV2	-	TRBJ1-4	-	CASLVDGTTNEKLFF	TGTGCCAGCCTCGTTGACGGGACGACTAATGAAAAACTGTTTTTT
TRBV3-1	many	TRBJ2-4	TRBD1	CASSLSTGGRNIQYF	TGTGCCAGCAGCTTATCAACAGGGGGCAGAAACATTCAGTACTTC
TRBV7-2	few	TRBJ1-5	-	CASSLARGENQPQHF	TGTGCCAGCAGCTTAGCGCGCGGGGAAAATCAGCCCCAGCATTTT
TRBV5-1	-	TRBJ2-3	-	CASSLRAARTDTQYF	TGCGCCAGCAGCTTGCGGGCGGCCCGCACAGATACGCAGTATTTT
TRBV10-2	many	TRBJ2-3	TRBD2	CASSEPTGTSGTDTQYF	TGCGCCAGCAGTGAACCGACCGGGACTAGCGGCACAGATACGCAGTATTTT
TRBV7-2	many	TRBJ1-6	TRBD1	CASSLRTAGQGAGSPLHF	TGTGCCAGCAGCCTAAGGACGGCGGGACAGGGGGCGGGTTCACCCCTCCACTTT
TRBV3-1	many	TRBJ2-7	-	CASSQGPYEQYF	TGCGCCAGCAGCCAAGGGCCCTACGAGCAGTACTTC
TRBV20-1	-	TRBJ1-5	-	CSAADGHNQPQHF	TGCAGTGCAGCGGACGGTCACAATCAGCCCCAGCATTTT
TRBV3-1	many	TRBJ2-7	-	CASSSRQSAGPYEQYF	TGTGCCAGCAGCTCCCGACAGAGCGCGGGTCCCTACGAGCAGTACTTC
TRBV12-3/TRBV12-4	many	TRBJ2-5	-	CASSFNPKQETQYF	TGTGCCAGCAGTTTCAACCCGAAACAAGAGACCCAGTACTTC
TRBV5-1	many	TRBJ2-7	-	CASSLEGYEQYF	TGCGCCAGCAGCTTGGAAGGGTACGAGCAGTACTTC
TRBV11-2	many	TRBJ2-7	TRBD1	CASSLSPGQGYHEQYF	TGTGCCAGCAGCTTATCTCCGGGACAGGGGTATCACGAGCAGTACTTC
TRBV15	few	TRBJ2-7	-	CATSGYLSYEQYF	TGTGCCACCAGTGGGTATCTCTCCTACGAGCAGTACTTC
TRBV5-1	-	TRBJ2-6	-	CASSFDSISGANVLTF	TGCGCCAGCAGCTTTGACAGCATCTCTGGGGCCAACGTCCTGACTTTC
TRBV18	few	TRBJ1-2	-	CASSQIPGPTANYGYTF	TGTGCCAGCTCACAAATCCCGGGACCGACAGCTAACTATGGCTACACCTTC
TRBV12-3/TRBV12-4	-	TRBJ1-5	-	CASSLAWGGINQPQHF	TGTGCCAGCAGTTTAGCATGGGGAGGGATCAATCAGCCCCAGCATTTT
TRBV7-9	many	TRBJ2-1	-	CASRGSHAGNEQFF	TGTGCCAGCCGAGGGTCTCACGCGGGAAATGAGCAGTTCTTC
TRBV6-5	-	TRBJ2-7	-	CASSWAGGYEQYF	TGTGCCAGCAGCTGGGCCGGGGGTTACGAGCAGTACTTC